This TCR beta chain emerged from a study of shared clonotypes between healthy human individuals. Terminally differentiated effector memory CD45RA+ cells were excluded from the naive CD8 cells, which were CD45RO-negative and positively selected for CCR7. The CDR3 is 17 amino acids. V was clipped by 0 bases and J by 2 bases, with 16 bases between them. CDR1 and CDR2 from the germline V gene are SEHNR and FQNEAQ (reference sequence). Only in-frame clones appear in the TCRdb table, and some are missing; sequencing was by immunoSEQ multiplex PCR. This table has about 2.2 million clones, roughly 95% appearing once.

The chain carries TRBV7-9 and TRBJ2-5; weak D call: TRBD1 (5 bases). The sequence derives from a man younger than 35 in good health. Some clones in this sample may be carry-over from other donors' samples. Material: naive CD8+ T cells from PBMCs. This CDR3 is CASSLAESRVGQETQYF. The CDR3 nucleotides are TGTGCCAGCAGCTTAGCGGAGTCCAGGGTAGGACAAGAGACCCAGTACTTC.